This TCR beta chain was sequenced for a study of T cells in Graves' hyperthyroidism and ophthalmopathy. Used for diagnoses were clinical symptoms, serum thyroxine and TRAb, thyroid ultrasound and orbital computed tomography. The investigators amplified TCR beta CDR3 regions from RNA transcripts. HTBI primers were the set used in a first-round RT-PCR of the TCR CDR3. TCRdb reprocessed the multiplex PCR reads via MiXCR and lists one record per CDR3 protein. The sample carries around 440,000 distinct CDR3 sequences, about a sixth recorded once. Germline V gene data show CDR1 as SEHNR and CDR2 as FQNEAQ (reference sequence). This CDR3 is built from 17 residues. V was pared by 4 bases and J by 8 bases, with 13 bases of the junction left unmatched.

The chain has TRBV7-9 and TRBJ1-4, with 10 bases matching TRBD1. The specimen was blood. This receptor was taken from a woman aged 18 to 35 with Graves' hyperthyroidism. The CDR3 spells CASSSSFAGQGHEKLFF. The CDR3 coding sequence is TGTGCCAGCAGCTCTTCCTTCGCGGGACAGGGGCACGAAAAACTGTTTTTT.